Here is one TCR beta chain with its context. The antigen this receptor binds is unknown. The sample holds no much larger clone one base away, and base qualities are not on file. In total, roughly 670 healthy bone marrow donors made up the cohort. All cohort members were sampled while nominally healthy, although unrecorded immune exposures were likely present. The donor was CMV seronegative and was included in the group of about 350 seronegative cohort members. A peripheral blood sample was collected from each donor, and TCR beta sequencing was performed on peripheral blood mononuclear cells. The Qiagen DNeasy Blood Extraction Kit was used to extract genomic DNA from the blood cell samples. The method was the immunoSEQ multiplex PCR assay. The multiplex PCR relied on a mix of 60 forward primers for TCR Vbeta segments and 13 reverse primers for TCR Jbeta segments. The CDR3 region of rearranged TCR beta genes was amplified from genomic DNA by a multiplex PCR assay. The Illumina HiSeq System was used to sequence the amplified TCR beta libraries as 87-base-pair reads. Regarding the original processing steps: A later analysis tallied roughly 76 million unique TCR beta chains across the 700 or so repertoires, and some 10 million of those chains were shared by two or more donors. To remove PCR and sequencing errors, raw reads were error-corrected and collapsed into unique sequences using a nearest-neighbor algorithm that merged closely related sequences. V, D and J gene segments were assigned by aligning CDR3 sequences to IMGT reference sequences. For a sequence to be retained, at least a six-nucleotide match to both a V gene segment and a J gene segment was required. A rearrangement was called productive if the CDR3 had no stop codons and remained in frame with V and J, and every other rearrangement was called non-productive. Following IMGT convention, CDR3 was defined as the stretch from the second conserved V-encoded cysteine up to the conserved J-encoded phenylalanine. The earlier analysis of around 640 of the donors excluded sequences that lacked an unambiguous match to a single V gene segment. An earlier analysis of approximately 590 of the donors called V segments functional above 56.7% productive rearrangements and segregating when the between-donor standard deviation exceeded 5%. A statistical classification framework was developed to diagnose cytomegalovirus status using the catalog of TCR beta chain sequences. In a later analysis, TCR nucleotide sequences were compared against IMGT/GENE-DB human TR gene sequences so that V and J genes could be assigned. The TCRdist pipeline was used in a later analysis to assign CDR3 sequences and most-parsimonious VDJ recombination scenarios. In a later analysis, each TCR beta chain was defined by its CDR3 amino acid sequence together with its V-gene family, and reads lacking a unique V-gene family were excluded. A later analysis removed 500 to 650 highly shared, low-generation-probability nucleotide sequences to deal with suspected cross-contamination and a sequencing artifact. A later analysis calculated a clonal expansion index for each public chain from normalized within-repertoire ranks of inferred template counts. In a later analysis, generation probabilities were computed with a VDJ recombination model fitted to out-of-frame rearrangements, and the resulting probabilities were checked against IGoR. In a later analysis, hypergeometric tests were used to score TCR-TCR, TCR-HLA and TCR-CMV co-occurrence, with a repertoire-size bias correction applied to TCR pairs. A later analysis estimated false discovery rates by permuting HLA or CMV assignments 20 times. A later analysis grouped co-occurring TCRs with DBSCAN, adding TCRdist sequence similarity when clustering within HLA-allele-positive subsets. Repertoires with fewer than 30,000 or more than 120,000 public chains were left out of co-occurrence clustering, as were a handful of repertoires with anomalous nucleotide sharing. What TCRdb holds here is the immuneACCESS table cut down to in-frame rearrangements. Part of the clones is not present; checked against another copy, under half of the missing clones reflect an unresolved V gene, and the others are unexplained. V and J calls and clone size follow that table, whereas D and trimming were derived from the DNA. Across this sample there are approximately 150,000 clones, with 75% to 90% seen only once. Clones ranked in the top ten supply less than 3.5% of the sample.

CDR1 SGHVS and CDR2 FQNEAQ were looked up in the germline V gene. V trim: 1 base; J trim: 6 bases; unmatched bases: 8. The CDR3 measures 15 amino acids from cysteine to phenylalanine. Just the 45-base CDR3 DNA is kept, in frame starting at base 1. These data belong to a study of cytomegalovirus exposure and HLA in healthy donors (dated by TCRdb to about 2017). Study-level background: According to an earlier analysis of several hundred of the donors, 150 million to 200 million T cells yielded 90 million to 140 million unique TCR beta sequences and 276 Gb of sequence data. An early release covering about 600 HLA-typed donors comprised roughly 300 gigabases of sequencing data and 85 million or so unique TCR sequences. The T cell repertoires of several hundred subjects were profiled by immunosequencing and related to cytomegalovirus serostatus. Every discovery cohort repertoire had been produced on one sequencing platform. The later analysis used no new phenotypic data to find candidate immune exposures, relying instead on TCR beta sequences and their occurrence across donors. The number of typed donors differed by locus: about 629-640 for A, B, C, DRB1 and DQB1; 522 for DQA1; roughly 600 for DPA1; and 450 to 480 for DPB1. Class I and class II HLA loci were covered by the typing at four-digit resolution. To study patterns of TCR occurrence, a later analysis re-analyzed previously published TCR beta repertoires from around 670 donors and added high-resolution HLA genotyping. An earlier analysis of fewer than 750 of the donors used high-throughput TCR beta sequencing to judge whether each TCR beta V gene segment behaved as functional or pseudogenic. Four to six DR-DQ haplotypes were handled as single units for association and clustering because linkage in the cohort was strong. In a later genetic analysis, genome-wide SNP genotypes for 398 of the 666 donors were used, and that subset was treated as a discovery cohort. High-throughput TCR immunosequencing, statistical association of individual TCRs with disease status, and machine learning were combined to predict cytomegalovirus infection status. Donor age, sex, ethnicity and CMV serostatus were collected together with the repertoire data. The study aimed to test whether cataloging public T cell receptors could reveal signatures of past pathogen exposure. Among about 400 genotyped donors of the cohort, an average of around 250,000 unique TCR beta nucleotide sequences was sequenced per donor, of which 15% to 20% were non-productive. In addition to the first cohort of 666 subjects, a separate validation cohort of 130 or so different subjects was used. Of the roughly 420 genotyped donors, 65% to 90% were placed in the genetic ancestry cluster associated with self-reported Caucasian donors. The paper as a whole reports these results and caveats: Linkage disequilibrium might explain the correlated functional status among segregating V segments, but an unknown experimental factor could not be ruled out. A few of the identified cytomegalovirus-associated TCR beta chains were confirmed in vitro to be specific for cytomegalovirus antigens. In a later analysis, several top co-occurrence clusters were reported to appear linked to parvovirus B19, influenza, CMV and Epstein-Barr virus. Some IMGT-functional V segments, including TRBV6-2 and TRBV6-3, could not be distinguished by the 87-base-pair reads and were therefore excluded. Because HLA typing was unavailable for some donors at each locus, only the typed subset was used in association tests. Assigning TCR associations to individual alleles was difficult when HLA alleles, especially DR and DQ, strongly co-occurred. Presence/absence analyses assumed roughly uniform sequencing depth across donors, an assumption that may not hold. In the study, some 180 TCR beta chains were listed as associated with cytomegalovirus. A later analysis associated 15,000 to 20,000 TCR beta sequences with specific HLA alleles at a false discovery rate of 0.05. According to a later analysis, TCR association rates differed among HLA loci, with DRB1 alleles showing the most associated TCRs and HLA-C alleles showing the fewest. Immune exposure information for the cohort was limited to CMV serostatus. According to a later analysis, most CMV-associated TCR beta chains appeared to be HLA-restricted, and the HLA associations seemed to be driven largely by CMV exposure. The classifier was reported to diagnose cytomegalovirus status with high specificity and sensitivity in both the original and validation cohorts. The authors suggested that the approach could potentially be generalized to other disease states and immunological phenotypes. The earlier analysis of 587 of the donors excluded 15 to 20 rarely observed V segments, including chromosome 9 orphons, because counts were too low. While some public TCRs were present in many individuals, most TCR sequences turned up only very rarely across donors. A group of highly shared sequence variants was considered likely to be a technical artifact of the sequencing pipeline. A further reported finding was that TCR beta sequences accurately predicted the HLA-A and HLA-B alleles for most subjects in the first cohort. Compared with the roughly 710-donor mean, donors in an Asian-associated ancestry cluster had fewer N-insertions in productive TCRs, according to a later genetic analysis. In a later analysis, HLA-associated TCR beta chains showed more clonal expansion and lower generation probabilities than non-associated chains that were equally common. A later genetic analysis associated a missense DCLRE1C variant with V-gene and J-gene trimming of TCR beta chains, and an independent cohort replicated the association. In this cohort, only TCR beta chains were sequenced, and detectable features were limited by the absence of alpha or paired-chain data. In an earlier analysis of 587 of the donors, most TCR beta V segments were observed in productive rearrangements about 87% or about 30% of the time, broadly matching IMGT annotations.

This sequence uses TRBV7-8 and TRBJ2-7, and 8 junction bases match TRBD1. This receptor was identified in a woman in her thirties in good health and CMV-seronegative. The sequenced sample was PBMCs. The CDR3 is CASSLVGQGVGEQYF. The DNA reads as follows: TGTGCCAGCAGCTTAGTCGGACAGGGAGTAGGCGAGCAGTACTTC. Extended through the reference TRBV7-8 and TRBJ2-7 proteins, this CDR3 yields the full variable domain: GAGVSQSPRYKVAKRGQDVALRCDPISGHVSLFWYQQALGQGPEFLTYFQNEAQLDKSGLPSDRFFAERPEGSVSTLKIQRTQQEDSAVYLCASSLVGQGVGEQYFGPGTRLTVT.